This TCR beta chain was sequenced in a study of T cells in Graves' hyperthyroidism and ophthalmopathy. Study as a whole: Peripheral blood was collected at initial diagnosis, before any treatment. General observations from the study: By a 13 V-J model, ophthalmopathy was set apart from stable hyperthyroidism. Ophthalmopathy was model-predicted a median about 7.1 months pre-onset. Most clonotypes that expanded in the thyroid above 0.001 also showed up in blood.

This clonotype appeared a few times. What it binds is not known. Losses at the gene ends were 2 bases for V and 7 bases for J; bases not matched to a gene: 6. CDR1 is DFQATT and CDR2 is SNEGSKA in the germline V gene (reference sequence). The CDR3 consists of 13 residues. Template material for amplifying TCR beta CDR3 regions consisted of RNA transcripts. HTBI primers were employed in a first-round RT-PCR of the TCR CDR3. TCRdb re-called the multiplex PCR reads with MiXCR, one entry per CDR3 protein. The table shows about 640,000 distinct CDR3 sequences, with around 20% occurring only once. The sequenced sample consisted of blood. The chain has TRBV20-1 and TRBJ1-1, with 8 bases fitting TRBD1. The receptor was isolated from a young man with Graves' ophthalmopathy. The CDR3 region has the DNA TGCAGTGCTAGACAGGGGGCTGAAATTGAAGCTTTCTTT. Its translation: CSARQGAEIEAFF.